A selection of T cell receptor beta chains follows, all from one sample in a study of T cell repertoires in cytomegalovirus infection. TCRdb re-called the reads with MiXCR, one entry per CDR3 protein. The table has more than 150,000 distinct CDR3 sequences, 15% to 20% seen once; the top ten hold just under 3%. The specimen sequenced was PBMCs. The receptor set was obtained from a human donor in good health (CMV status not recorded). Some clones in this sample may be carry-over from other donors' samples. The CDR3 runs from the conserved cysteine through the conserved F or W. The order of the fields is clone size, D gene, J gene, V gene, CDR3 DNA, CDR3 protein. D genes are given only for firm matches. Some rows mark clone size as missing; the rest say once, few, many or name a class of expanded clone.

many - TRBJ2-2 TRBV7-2 TGTGCCAGCAGCTTAGAGGGCGGGATTTGGAACACCGGGGAGCTGTTTTTT CASSLEGGIWNTGELFF
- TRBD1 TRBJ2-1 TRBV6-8 TGTGCCAGCAGTCACAGGGGGCTGGGGAATGAGCAGTTCTTC CASSHRGLGNEQFF
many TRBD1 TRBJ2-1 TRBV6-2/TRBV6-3 TGTGCCAGCAGTGGGCAGACAGGGGGAATAAGCTCCTACAATGAGCAGTTCTTC CASSGQTGGISSYNEQFF
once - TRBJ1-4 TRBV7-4 TGTGCCAGCAAGAGGCAAAATGAAAAACTGTTTTTT CASKRQNEKLFF
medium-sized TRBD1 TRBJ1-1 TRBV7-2 TGTGCCAGCAGCTCCGACAGGGCGGGAGGAGCTTTCTTT CASSSDRAGGAFF
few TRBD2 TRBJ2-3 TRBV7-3 TGTGCCAGCAGCCATGAGGGACTAGCGGGAGCCGATACGCAGTATTTT CASSHEGLAGADTQYF
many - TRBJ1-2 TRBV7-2 TGTGCCAGCAGCTTAGTCAGAAGCCCGCTGGGAGGCTACACCTTC CASSLVRSPLGGYTF
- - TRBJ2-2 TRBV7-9 TGTGCCAGCAGACAGGAGTACACCGGGGAGCTGTTTTTT CASRQEYTGELFF
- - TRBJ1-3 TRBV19 TGTGCCAGTAGTATGGAGGACAGACATCTAGAGGGAAACACCATATATTTT CASSMEDRHLEGNTIYF
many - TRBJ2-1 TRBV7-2 TGTGCCAGCAGCCCGGTTGCGGGGGCCGGATACAATGAGCAGTTCTTC CASSPVAGAGYNEQFF
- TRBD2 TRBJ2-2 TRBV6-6 TGTGCCAGCAGTTACTTAACCGGGACTAGCGGAGGGGAGCTGTTTTTT CASSYLTGTSGGELFF
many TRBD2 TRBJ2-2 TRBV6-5 TGTGCCAGCAGTAACCTAGCGGGAGTTACCGGGGAGCTGTTTTTT CASSNLAGVTGELFF
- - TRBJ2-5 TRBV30 TGTGCCTGGAGCCCCGCCAGGACCCAGTACTTC CAWSPARTQYF
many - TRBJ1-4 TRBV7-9 TGTGCCAGCAGCCCGGTCGTCCAGGGGAATAATGAAAAACTGTTTTTT CASSPVVQGNNEKLFF
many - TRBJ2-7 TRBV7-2 TGTGCCAGCAGCTTAGGTGCGGGCGTCCTCCCGCTAGGGCAGTACTTC CASSLGAGVLPLGQYF
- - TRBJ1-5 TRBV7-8 TGTGCCAGCAGCTTAAATGGTCCTAGCAATCAGCCCCAGCATTTT CASSLNGPSNQPQHF